This TCR beta chain comes out of a study of cytomegalovirus exposure and HLA in healthy donors. General observations from the study: The TCR clusters that emerged in the first cohort tended, a later analysis found, to co-occur in the approximately 130 validation repertoires.

This CDR3 comprises 14 residues. V was shortened by 3 bases and J by 7 bases, with 12 bases between the two germline ends. CDR1 ENHRY and CDR2 SYGVKD come from the germline V gene. Some clones are missing from TCRdb's copy, which holds only in-frame ones; the method was immunoSEQ multiplex PCR. The sample shows about 78,000 clones, 90% to 97% of them seen only once. This clone was observed once. Its matching antigen is unknown. The origin of this receptor is a man aged 18 to 29 in good health and CMV-seropositive. The V and J genes are TRBV10-3 and TRBJ1-4; no firm D call. Sequencing was done on a sample of PBMCs. The CDR3 coding sequence is TGTGCCATCAGTGATCACATCTCTAGTGAAAAACTGTTTTTT. It yields the protein CAISDHISSEKLFF.